The present T cell receptor (beta chain) was sequenced within a study of post-analysis software for immune sequencing data. Whole-study findings and limits: There were five or six TRBV segments more frequent in patients than controls, and TRBV5-6, TRBV5-1 and TRBV20-1 were among them.

The CDR3 runs to 11 residues. In germline, CDR1 is ENHRY, CDR2 SYGVKD. In the case of this clonotype: Its antigen is not known. Sequence at one end of the junction differs from germline and may be a read error.

TCR beta cDNA libraries had unique molecular identifiers. TCRdb reprocessed the PCR reads with MiXCR, giving one entry per CDR3 protein. This sample yields about 430,000 distinct CDR3 sequences, of which approximately 37% are seen a single time; 6% to 9% belongs to the top ten. Sequenced input: blood. The receptor comes from a girl aged 2 to 9 with multiple sclerosis. V usage is TRBV10-3 and J usage is TRBJ2-6, with D perhaps TRBD1 (5 bases). In nucleotides, the CDR3 is TGTGCCATATCTGGGGCCAACGTCCTGGCTTTC. Encoded protein: CAISGANVLAF.